A selection of T cell receptor beta chains follows, all from one sample in a study of regulatory dendritic cells for organ transplantation. Profiled with immunoSEQ multiplex PCR; TCRdb holds only in-frame clones, not every one. Of roughly 28,000 clones listed, approximately 78% are singletons. The sample comprised naive CD4+ T cells from blood. The receptors here all came from a human donor in good health. Each CDR3 is given with its conserved first and last residue. The D gene is left open where the match is weak. Clone size is shown for a subset of rows, as once, few, many or a class of expanded clone.

clone_size d_call j_call v_call cdr3_nt cdr3_aa
NA TRBD1 TRBJ1-6 TRBV5-6 TGTGCCAGCAGCAGAGGACAGGGGAGTTCACCCCTCCACTTT CASSRGQGSSPLHF
NA TRBD1 TRBJ2-7 TRBV5-1 TGCGCCAGCAGCTTGGTAGGACAGGGGTACGAGCAGTACTTC CASSLVGQGYEQYF
NA TRBD1 TRBJ1-1 TRBV29-1 TGCAGCGTCCGACAGGGCGGTAAGACTGAAGCTTTCTTT CSVRQGGKTEAFF
NA NA TRBJ1-2 TRBV29-1 TGCAGCGTTTCCGGGGATCCGAACTATGGCTACACCTTC CSVSGDPNYGYTF
NA TRBD1 TRBJ2-4 TRBV9 TGTGCCAGCAGCACATACGGGACAGGGAACATTCAGTACTTC CASSTYGTGNIQYF
NA TRBD1 TRBJ1-4 TRBV10-1 TGCGCCAGCAGTGTGCTCGACAGGGGGCGTAATGAAAAACTGTTTTTT CASSVLDRGRNEKLFF
NA NA TRBJ2-2 TRBV5-1 TGCGCCAGCAGCTTTGGCAGCGGACCAAACACCGGGGAGCTGTTTTTT CASSFGSGPNTGELFF
NA NA TRBJ1-1 TRBV2 TGTGCCAGCACCCCCGCCGGGGAAAACACTGAAGCTTTCTTT CASTPAGENTEAFF
NA NA TRBJ1-5 TRBV5-1 TGCGCCAGCAGCCCTCAGGGTAATCAGCCCCAGCATTTT CASSPQGNQPQHF
NA NA TRBJ2-3 TRBV11-3 TGTGCCAGCAGCTCCAACGGAGGAAATACGCAGTATTTT CASSSNGGNTQYF
NA TRBD2 TRBJ2-4 TRBV6-1 TGTGCCAGCAGTGAGGGAGGGTACGACAAAAACATTCAGTACTTC CASSEGGYDKNIQYF
NA TRBD1 TRBJ1-1 TRBV11-3 TGTGCCAGCAGCTTAAGGACAGGGGTTAACACTGAAGCTTTCTTT CASSLRTGVNTEAFF
NA NA TRBJ2-7 TRBV5-1 TGCGCCAGCAGCCCCACGGGTAGGGGCAGGGGCGAGCAGTACTTC CASSPTGRGRGEQYF
few NA TRBJ2-2 TRBV6-5 TGTGCCAGCAGTTACGGGCAGGGTTGGGCCGGGGAGCTGTTTTTT CASSYGQGWAGELFF
NA NA TRBJ2-6 TRBV19 TGTGCCAGTGGCCCTCCTGAGGCCAACGTCCTGACTTTC CASGPPEANVLTF
NA TRBD1 TRBJ1-5 TRBV11-3 TGTGCCAGCAGCGCGGACAGGGATCAGCCCCAGCATTTT CASSADRDQPQHF
NA TRBD1 TRBJ2-5 TRBV7-2 TGTGCCAGCAGCCCGGGACAGGACCAAGAGACCCAGTACTTC CASSPGQDQETQYF
once TRBD1 TRBJ1-1 TRBV4-3 TGCGCCAGCAGCCAAGAGGACAGGATAAACACTGAAGCTTTCTTT CASSQEDRINTEAFF
NA TRBD1 TRBJ2-1 TRBV9 TGTGCCAGCAGCGTAGAGGCGGGGACAGGGCGCAATGAGCAGTTCTTC CASSVEAGTGRNEQFF
NA TRBD1 TRBJ1-1 TRBV7-9 TGTGCCAGCAGCTTAAAGACAGGGAAGAACACTGAAGCTTTCTTT CASSLKTGKNTEAFF
once TRBD1 TRBJ1-5 TRBV6-1 TGTGCCAGCAGGCCTACAGGGGGCACAGCCCAGCATTTT CASRPTGGTAQHF
NA NA TRBJ2-7 TRBV18 TGTGCCAGCTCACCCGGGGCAGGGGCCCCATACGAGCAGTACTTC CASSPGAGAPYEQYF
NA TRBD1 TRBJ2-3 TRBV7-9 TGTGCCAGCAGCTCAATGGACAGGGTAGATACGCAGTATTTT CASSSMDRVDTQYF
NA NA TRBJ1-5 TRBV6-5 TGTGCCAGCCCTGAAAGGGCGAGGGCTCGTCAGCCCCAGCATTTT CASPERARARQPQHF
NA TRBD1 TRBJ1-3 TRBV9 TGTGCCAGCAGCGTAGCTGTACTGGACAGGGGTTCTGGAAACACCATATATTTT CASSVAVLDRGSGNTIYF
NA NA TRBJ2-3 TRBV25-1 TGTGCCAGCAGCCCTCTGGCGAGGGATACAGATACGCAGTATTTT CASSPLARDTDTQYF
NA TRBD1 TRBJ2-5 TRBV7-2 TGTGCCAGCAGCACGAGACAGGGTTCAGAGACCCAGTACTTC CASSTRQGSETQYF
NA TRBD1 TRBJ2-1 TRBV2 TGTGCCAGCGGAAAGACAGGGGGAATCAATGAGCAGTTCTTC CASGKTGGINEQFF
NA NA TRBJ2-3 TRBV25-1 TGTGCCAGCAGGCGACTTGGGGCTAGCACAGATACGCAGTATTTT CASRRLGASTDTQYF
NA NA TRBJ1-3 TRBV25-1 TGTGCCGTCCAAACAGGCGGTGGAAACACCATATATTTT CAVQTGGGNTIYF
NA TRBD2 TRBJ2-1 TRBV5-1 TGCGCCAGTTTCCCTGGGCGGGGGACCTACAATGAGCAGTTCTTC CASFPGRGTYNEQFF
NA TRBD1 TRBJ1-4 TRBV5-1 TGCGCCAGCAGCGGACAGGGGGGTAATGAAAAACTGTTTTTT CASSGQGGNEKLFF
NA TRBD2 TRBJ2-7 TRBV29-1 TGCAGCGTTGTTGTTAGCGGGGCTTCCTACGAGCAGTACTTC CSVVVSGASYEQYF
NA NA TRBJ1-2 TRBV16 TGTGCCAGCAGCCAACCTCAGGGGATCCCCTATTCACATAATGGCTACACCTTC CASSQPQGIPYSHNGYTF
NA NA TRBJ1-2 TRBV6-1 TGTGCCGGCCATAACGGGGTTGGCTACACCTTC CAGHNGVGYTF
NA NA TRBJ2-3 TRBV5-1 TGCGCCAGCAGCTTTCATACCGGGACTAGGACAGGTACGCAGTATTTT CASSFHTGTRTGTQYF
NA NA TRBJ2-7 TRBV2 TGTGCCAGCAGTGAAAGGGAGGGGGAGTACGAGCAGTACTTC CASSEREGEYEQYF
NA TRBD2 TRBJ2-7 TRBV5-7 TGTGCCAGCAGCAGGACTAGCGGGGGTTACTCCTACGAGCAGTACTTC CASSRTSGGYSYEQYF
NA TRBD1 TRBJ1-4 TRBV9 TGTGCCAGCAGCGTAAGAACAGGGGGGTCTGAAAAACTGTTTTTT CASSVRTGGSEKLFF
NA NA TRBJ2-1 TRBV5-1 TGCGCCAGCAGCCCCTGGGGGGGCCGTAACTATGAGCAGTTCTTC CASSPWGGRNYEQFF
NA TRBD2 TRBJ2-7 TRBV2 TGTGCCAGCCTAATGGATCGGGGGGGGGAGCAGTACTTC CASLMDRGGEQYF
NA TRBD1 TRBJ2-5 TRBV7-2 TGTGCCAGCAGCTTAGATGGGACAGGGGGCTGGGGGACCCAGTACTTC CASSLDGTGGWGTQYF
NA TRBD1 TRBJ1-2 TRBV7-3 TGTGCCAGCAGCACGACGGGACAGGCACTAAATGGCTACACCTTC CASSTTGQALNGYTF
NA NA TRBJ2-2 TRBV5-5 TGTGCCAGCAGCCAAACCGGACAGCACGCGAACACCGGGGAGCTGTTTTTT CASSQTGQHANTGELFF
NA NA TRBJ2-2 TRBV6-8 TGTGCCAGCAGCCGTTTAGGGGGTCGTACCGGGGAGCTGTTTTTT CASSRLGGRTGELFF
NA NA TRBJ2-3 TRBV4-1 TGCGCCAGCAGCCAAGATCCCCTAGCAGGCACAGATACGCAGTATTTT CASSQDPLAGTDTQYF
once TRBD1 TRBJ2-7 TRBV5-5 TGTGCCAGCAGCTTAGGGGACAGGGTGCCCTACGAGCAGTACTTC CASSLGDRVPYEQYF
once TRBD2 TRBJ2-3 TRBV5-4 TGTGCCAGCAGCTTGGAGGCTAGCGGGGGCACAGATACGCAGTATTTT CASSLEASGGTDTQYF
NA TRBD1 TRBJ1-5 TRBV7-2 TGTGCCAGCAGCTCGCCTGGACAGGGCAGTCAGCCCCAGCATTTT CASSSPGQGSQPQHF
once NA TRBJ2-7 TRBV7-9 TGTGCCAGCAGCTTAGCGCGGACGGGGTTTGGGGACGAGCAGTACTTC CASSLARTGFGDEQYF
NA NA TRBJ2-7 TRBV18 TGTGCCAGCTCACCAGACCTCTCGGGGGAGCAGTACTTC CASSPDLSGEQYF
NA NA TRBJ2-7 TRBV5-4 TGTGCCAGCAGCTTGAGAGGATCCTACGAGCAGTACTTC CASSLRGSYEQYF
NA NA TRBJ1-5 TRBV5-1 TGCGCCAGCAGCGTCGGGACGGGAGATCAGCCCCAGCATTTT CASSVGTGDQPQHF
few NA TRBJ1-2 TRBV7-9 TGTGCCAGCAGCTTAGAGGCCGGACAATCCTATGGCTACACCTTC CASSLEAGQSYGYTF
NA NA TRBJ2-5 TRBV10-3 TGTGCCATCAGTGAAGGCGGGGCCTACGAGACCCAGTACTTC CAISEGGAYETQYF
NA TRBD1 TRBJ2-6 TRBV27 TGTGCCAGCACCCCGGGTCAGGGGGCGCCTGGGGCCAACGTCCTGACTTTC CASTPGQGAPGANVLTF
NA NA TRBJ1-1 TRBV7-9 TGTGCCAGCAGCTTAGGTGAAGGGGCCAATGAAGCTTTCTTT CASSLGEGANEAFF
NA NA TRBJ1-5 TRBV28 TGTGCCAGCCGCCAGGGGAATCAGCCCCAGCATTTT CASRQGNQPQHF
few TRBD1 TRBJ1-1 TRBV5-1 TGCGCCAGCAGCTTGGGCCGGACAGGGCCGAACACTGAAGCTTTCTTT CASSLGRTGPNTEAFF
NA TRBD1 TRBJ1-5 TRBV2 TGTGCCAGCAGTGGGGAGCAGGGGGATCAGCCCCAGCATTTT CASSGEQGDQPQHF